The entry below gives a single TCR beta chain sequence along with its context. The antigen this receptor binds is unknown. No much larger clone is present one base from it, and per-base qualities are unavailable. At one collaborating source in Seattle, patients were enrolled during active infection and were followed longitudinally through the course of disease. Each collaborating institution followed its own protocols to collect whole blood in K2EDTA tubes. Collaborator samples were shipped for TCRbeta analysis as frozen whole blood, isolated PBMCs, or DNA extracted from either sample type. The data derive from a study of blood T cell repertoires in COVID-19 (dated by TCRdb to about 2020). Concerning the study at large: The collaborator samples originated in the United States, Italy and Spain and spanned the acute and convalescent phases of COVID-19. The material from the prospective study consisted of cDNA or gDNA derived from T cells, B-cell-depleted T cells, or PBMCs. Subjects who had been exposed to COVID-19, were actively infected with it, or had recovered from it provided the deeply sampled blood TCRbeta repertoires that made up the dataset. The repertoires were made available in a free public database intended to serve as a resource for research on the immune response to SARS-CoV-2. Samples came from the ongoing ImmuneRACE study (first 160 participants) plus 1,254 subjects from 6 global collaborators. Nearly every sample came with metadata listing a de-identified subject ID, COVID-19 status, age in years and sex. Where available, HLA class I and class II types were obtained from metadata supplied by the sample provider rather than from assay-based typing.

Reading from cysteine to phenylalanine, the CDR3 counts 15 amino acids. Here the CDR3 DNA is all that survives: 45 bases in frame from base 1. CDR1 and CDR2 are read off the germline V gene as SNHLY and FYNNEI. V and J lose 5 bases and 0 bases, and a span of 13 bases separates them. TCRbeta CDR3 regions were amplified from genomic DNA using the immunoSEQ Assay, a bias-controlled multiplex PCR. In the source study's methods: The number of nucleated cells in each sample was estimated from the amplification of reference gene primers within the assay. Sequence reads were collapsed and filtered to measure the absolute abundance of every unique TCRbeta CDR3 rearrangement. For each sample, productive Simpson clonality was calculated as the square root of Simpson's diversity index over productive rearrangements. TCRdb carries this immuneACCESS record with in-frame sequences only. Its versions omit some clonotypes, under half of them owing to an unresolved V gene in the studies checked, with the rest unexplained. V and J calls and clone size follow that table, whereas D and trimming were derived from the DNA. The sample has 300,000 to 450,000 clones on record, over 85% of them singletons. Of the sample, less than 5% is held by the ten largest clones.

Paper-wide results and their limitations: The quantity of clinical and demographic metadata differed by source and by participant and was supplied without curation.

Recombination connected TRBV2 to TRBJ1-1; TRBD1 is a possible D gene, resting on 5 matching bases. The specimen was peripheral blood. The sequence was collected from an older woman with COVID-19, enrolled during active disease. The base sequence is TGTGCCAGCAGTCCGTCACAGGCGCTGAACACTGAAGCTTTCTTT. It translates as CASSPSQALNTEAFF.